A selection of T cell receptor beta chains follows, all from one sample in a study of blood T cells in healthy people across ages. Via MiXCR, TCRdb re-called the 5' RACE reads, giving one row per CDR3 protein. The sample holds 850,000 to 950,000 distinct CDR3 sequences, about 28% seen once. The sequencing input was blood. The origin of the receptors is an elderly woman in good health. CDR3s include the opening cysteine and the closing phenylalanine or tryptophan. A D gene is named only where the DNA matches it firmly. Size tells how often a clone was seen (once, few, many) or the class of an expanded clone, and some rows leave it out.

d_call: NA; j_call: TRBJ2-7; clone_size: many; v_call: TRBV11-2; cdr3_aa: CASSLGPRGTYEQYF; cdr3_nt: TGTGCCAGCAGCTTGGGCCCCAGGGGCACGTACGAGCAGTACTTC
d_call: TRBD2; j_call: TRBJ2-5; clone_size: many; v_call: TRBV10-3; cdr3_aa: CAIGLAGGTQETQYF; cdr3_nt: TGTGCCATCGGCTTAGCGGGGGGGACCCAAGAGACCCAGTACTTC
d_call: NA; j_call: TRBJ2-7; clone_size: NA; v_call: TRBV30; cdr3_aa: CAWSRDQYEQYF; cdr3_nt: TGTGCCTGGAGTCGGGATCAATACGAGCAGTACTTC
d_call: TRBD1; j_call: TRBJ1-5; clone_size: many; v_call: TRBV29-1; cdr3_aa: CSVGLTGDHNQPQHF; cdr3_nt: TGCAGCGTTGGCCTGACAGGGGACCACAATCAGCCCCAGCATTTT
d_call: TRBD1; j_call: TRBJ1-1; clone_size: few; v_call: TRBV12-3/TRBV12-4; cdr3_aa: CASLMDWDRGSRTEAFF; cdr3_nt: TGTGCCAGTCTGATGGATTGGGACAGGGGTAGTAGGACTGAAGCTTTCTTT
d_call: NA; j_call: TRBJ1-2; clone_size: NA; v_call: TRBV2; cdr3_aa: CASSEGSHYGYTF; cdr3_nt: TGTGCCAGCAGTGAAGGATCACACTATGGCTACACCTTC
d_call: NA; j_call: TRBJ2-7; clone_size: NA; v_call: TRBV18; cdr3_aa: CAGSPPARDYEQYF; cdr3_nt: TGTGCCGGCTCACCACCGGCCAGGGACTACGAGCAGTACTTC
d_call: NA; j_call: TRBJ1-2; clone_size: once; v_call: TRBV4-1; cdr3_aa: CASSQPGVGPGLGYTF; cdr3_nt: TGCGCCAGCAGCCAACCGGGGGTGGGTCCAGGGCTTGGCTACACCTTC
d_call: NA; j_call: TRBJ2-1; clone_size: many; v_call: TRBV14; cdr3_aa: CASSQDPATGTTSSYNEQFF; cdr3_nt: TGTGCCAGCAGCCAAGACCCTGCAACAGGCACTACTAGCTCCTACAATGAGCAGTTCTTC
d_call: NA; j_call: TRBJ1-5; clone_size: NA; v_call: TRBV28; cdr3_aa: CASRGLVQPQHF; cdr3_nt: TGTGCCAGCAGGGGACTTGTTCAGCCCCAGCATTTT
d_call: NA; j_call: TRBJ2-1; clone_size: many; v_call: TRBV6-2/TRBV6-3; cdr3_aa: CASSNRDPRDEQFF; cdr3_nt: TGTGCCAGCAGTAACAGGGACCCACGGGATGAGCAGTTCTTC
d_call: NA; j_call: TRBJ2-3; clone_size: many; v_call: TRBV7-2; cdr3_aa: CASSLGGTQNTQYF; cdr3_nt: TGTGCCAGCAGCTTAGGTGGGACTCAAAATACGCAGTATTTT
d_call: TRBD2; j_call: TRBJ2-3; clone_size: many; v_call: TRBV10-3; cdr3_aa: CAISGLAGLSSTDTQYF; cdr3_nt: TGTGCCATCAGTGGACTAGCGGGTCTCTCTAGCACAGATACGCAGTATTTT
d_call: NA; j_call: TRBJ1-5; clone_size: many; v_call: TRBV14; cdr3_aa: CASSQGPQPQHF; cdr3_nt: TGTGCCAGCAGCCAAGGTCCTCAGCCCCAGCATTTT
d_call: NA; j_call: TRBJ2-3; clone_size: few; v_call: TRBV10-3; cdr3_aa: CAIGVEGTDTQYF; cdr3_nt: TGTGCTATCGGTGTAGAGGGCACAGATACGCAGTATTTT
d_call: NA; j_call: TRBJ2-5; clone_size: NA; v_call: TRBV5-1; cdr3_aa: CASNTRTGWGETQYF; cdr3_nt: TGCGCCAGCAACACTAGAACAGGGTGGGGAGAGACCCAGTACTTC
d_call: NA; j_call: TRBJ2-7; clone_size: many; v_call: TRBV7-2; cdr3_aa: CASSLVGENYEQYF; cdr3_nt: TGTGCCAGCAGCTTAGTTGGTGAGAACTACGAGCAGTACTTC
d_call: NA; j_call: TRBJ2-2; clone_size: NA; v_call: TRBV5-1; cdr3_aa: CASSLWGSNTGELFF; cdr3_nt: TGCGCCAGCAGCTTGTGGGGGTCGAACACCGGGGAGCTGTTTTTT
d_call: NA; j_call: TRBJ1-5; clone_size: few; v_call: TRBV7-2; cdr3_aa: CASSLVSGVGQPQHF; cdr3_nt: TGTGCCAGCAGCTTAGTTTCAGGCGTGGGCCAGCCCCAGCATTTT
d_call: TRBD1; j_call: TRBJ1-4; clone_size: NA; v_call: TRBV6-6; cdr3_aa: CASRRRGVGRANEKLFF; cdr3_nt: TGTGCCAGCCGTCGCAGGGGGGTCGGCAGGGCTAATGAAAAACTGTTTTTT
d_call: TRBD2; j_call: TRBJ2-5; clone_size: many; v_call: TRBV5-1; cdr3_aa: CASSPGLAGGQETQYF; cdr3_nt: TGTGCCAGCAGCCCCGGACTAGCGGGGGGCCAAGAGACCCAGTACTTC
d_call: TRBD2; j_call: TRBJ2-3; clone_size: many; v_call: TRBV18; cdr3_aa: CASSPQAGLAGPDTQYF; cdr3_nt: TGTGCCAGCTCACCACAGGCGGGACTAGCGGGGCCAGATACGCAGTATTTT
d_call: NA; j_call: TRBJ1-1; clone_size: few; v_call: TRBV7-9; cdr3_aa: CASSQVHVEAFF; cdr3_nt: TGTGCCAGCAGCCAAGTACACGTAGAAGCTTTCTTT
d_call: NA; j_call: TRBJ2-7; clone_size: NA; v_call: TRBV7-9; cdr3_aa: CASSLGGPKYEQDF; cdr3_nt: TGTGCTAGCAGCTTAGGTGGACCCAAATACGAGCAGGACTTC
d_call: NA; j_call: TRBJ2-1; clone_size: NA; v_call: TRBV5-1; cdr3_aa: CASSFGQNDEQFF; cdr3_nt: TGCGCCAGCAGCTTCGGACAAAACGATGAGCAGTTCTTC
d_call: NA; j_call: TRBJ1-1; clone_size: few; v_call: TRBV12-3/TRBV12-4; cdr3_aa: CASMSLHAEAFF; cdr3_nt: TGTGCCAGCATGTCCCTTCACGCTGAAGCTTTCTTT
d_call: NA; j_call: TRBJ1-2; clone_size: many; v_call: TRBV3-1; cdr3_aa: CASSQGSGNYGYTF; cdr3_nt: TGTGCCAGCAGCCAAGGCTCCGGGAACTATGGCTACACCTTC
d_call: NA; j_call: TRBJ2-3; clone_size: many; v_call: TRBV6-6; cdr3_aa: CASSKAGGTQYF; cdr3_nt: TGTGCCAGCAGTAAAGCCGGGGGTACGCAGTATTTT
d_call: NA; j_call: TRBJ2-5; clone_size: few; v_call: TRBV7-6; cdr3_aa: CASSPGTPSGETQYF; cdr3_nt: TGTGCCAGCAGCCCGGGGACCCCCAGCGGTGAGACCCAGTACTTC
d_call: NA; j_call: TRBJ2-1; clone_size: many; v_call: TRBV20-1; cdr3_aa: CSARDPRVPSNEQFF; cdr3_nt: TGCAGTGCTAGAGATCCCCGGGTACCTAGCAATGAGCAGTTCTTC
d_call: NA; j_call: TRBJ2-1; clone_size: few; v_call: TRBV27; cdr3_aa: CASSLASAPCNEQFF; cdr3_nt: TGTGCCAGCAGTTTGGCTAGCGCTCCATGCAATGAGCAGTTCTTC
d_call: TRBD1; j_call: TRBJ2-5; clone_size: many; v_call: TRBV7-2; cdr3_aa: CASRLGQGLETQYF; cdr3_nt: TGTGCCAGCAGGTTGGGACAGGGGTTGGAGACCCAGTACTTC
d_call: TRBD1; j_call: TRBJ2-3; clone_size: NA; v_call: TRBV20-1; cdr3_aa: CSAGTGGWDTQYF; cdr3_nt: TGCAGTGCCGGGACAGGGGGTTGGGATACGCAGTATTTT
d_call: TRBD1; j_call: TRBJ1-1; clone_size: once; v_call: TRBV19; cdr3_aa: CASTLGQLDTEAFF; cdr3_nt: TGTGCCAGTACCCTGGGACAGTTGGACACTGAAGCTTTCTTT
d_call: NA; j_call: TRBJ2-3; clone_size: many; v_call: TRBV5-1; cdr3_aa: CASSTQERTDTQYF; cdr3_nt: TGCGCCAGCTCTACACAAGAACGCACAGATACGCAGTATTTT
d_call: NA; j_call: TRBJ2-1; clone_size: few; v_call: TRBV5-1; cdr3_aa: CANSPGFGASDYNEQFF; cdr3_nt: TGCGCCAACAGCCCCGGCTTCGGGGCTAGCGACTACAATGAGCAGTTCTTC
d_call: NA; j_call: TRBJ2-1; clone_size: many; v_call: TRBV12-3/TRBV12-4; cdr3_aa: CASSTNEQFF; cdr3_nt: TGTGCCAGCAGCACTAATGAGCAGTTCTTC
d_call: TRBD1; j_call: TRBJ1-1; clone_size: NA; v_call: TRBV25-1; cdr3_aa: CASSVAGGRNTEAFF; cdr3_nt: TGTGCCAGCAGTGTGGCAGGGGGCCGGAACACTGAAGCTTTCTTT
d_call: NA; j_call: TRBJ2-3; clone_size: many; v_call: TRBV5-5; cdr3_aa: CASSLEMASTDTQYF; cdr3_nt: TGTGCCAGCAGCTTGGAGATGGCTAGCACAGATACGCAGTATTTT
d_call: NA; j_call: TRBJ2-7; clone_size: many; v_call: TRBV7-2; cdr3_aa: CASSIAGTTNSYEQYF; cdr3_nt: TGTGCCAGCAGCATTGCCGGGACCACCAACTCCTACGAGCAGTACTTC
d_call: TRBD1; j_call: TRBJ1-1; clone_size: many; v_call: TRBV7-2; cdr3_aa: CASSLTGGANTEAFF; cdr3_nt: TGTGCCAGCAGCTTGACAGGGGGAGCGAACACTGAAGCTTTCTTT
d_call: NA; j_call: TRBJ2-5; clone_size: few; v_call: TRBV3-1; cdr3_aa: CASSLGLLIQETQYF; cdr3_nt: TGTGCCAGCAGCCTGGGACTCTTGATCCAAGAGACCCAGTACTTC
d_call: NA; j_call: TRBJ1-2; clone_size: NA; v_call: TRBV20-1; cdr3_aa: CSARDTGQGSFGYTF; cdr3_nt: TGCAGTGCTAGAGATACGGGACAAGGGTCTTTTGGCTACACCTTC